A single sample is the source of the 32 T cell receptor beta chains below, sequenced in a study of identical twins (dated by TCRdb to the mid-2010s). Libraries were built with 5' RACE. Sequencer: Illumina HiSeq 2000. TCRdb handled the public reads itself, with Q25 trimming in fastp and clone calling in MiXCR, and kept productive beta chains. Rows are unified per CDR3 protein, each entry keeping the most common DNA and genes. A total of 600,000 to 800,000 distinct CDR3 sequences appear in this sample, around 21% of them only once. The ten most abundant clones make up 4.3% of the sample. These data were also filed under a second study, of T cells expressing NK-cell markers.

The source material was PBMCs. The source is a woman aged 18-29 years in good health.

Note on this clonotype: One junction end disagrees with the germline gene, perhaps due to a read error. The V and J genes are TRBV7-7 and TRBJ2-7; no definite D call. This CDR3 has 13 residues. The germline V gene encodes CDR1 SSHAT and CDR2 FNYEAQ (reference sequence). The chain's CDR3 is CASSSSPETEQYF. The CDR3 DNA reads TGTGCTAGCAGCTCATCCCCGGAGACAGAGCAGTACTTC.

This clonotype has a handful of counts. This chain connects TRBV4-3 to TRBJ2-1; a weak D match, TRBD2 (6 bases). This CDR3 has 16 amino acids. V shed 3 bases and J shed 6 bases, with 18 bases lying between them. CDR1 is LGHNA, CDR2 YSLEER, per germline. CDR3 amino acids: CASSQGGMTRINEQFF. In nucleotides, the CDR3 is TGCGCCAGCAGCCAGGGTGGAATGACTAGAATCAATGAGCAGTTCTTC.

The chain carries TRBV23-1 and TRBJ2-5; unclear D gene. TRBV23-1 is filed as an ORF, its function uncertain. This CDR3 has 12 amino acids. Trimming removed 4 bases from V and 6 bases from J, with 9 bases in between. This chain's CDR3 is CASSPHTKTQYF. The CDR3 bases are TGCGCCAGCAGTCCCCATACGAAGACCCAGTACTTC.

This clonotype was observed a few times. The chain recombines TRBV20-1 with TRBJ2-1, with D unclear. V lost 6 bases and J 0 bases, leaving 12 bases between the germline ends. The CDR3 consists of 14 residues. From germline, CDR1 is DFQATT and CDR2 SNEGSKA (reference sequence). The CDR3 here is CSALPAVSYNEQFF. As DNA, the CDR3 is TGCAGTGCCCTCCCAGCAGTCTCCTACAATGAGCAGTTCTTC.

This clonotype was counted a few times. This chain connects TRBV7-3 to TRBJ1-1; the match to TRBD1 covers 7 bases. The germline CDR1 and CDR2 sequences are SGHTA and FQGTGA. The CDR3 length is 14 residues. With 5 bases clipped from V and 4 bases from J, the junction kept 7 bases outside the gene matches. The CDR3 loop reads CASSPQGDGTEAFF. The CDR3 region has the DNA TGTGCCAGCAGCCCTCAGGGGGATGGCACTGAAGCTTTCTTT.

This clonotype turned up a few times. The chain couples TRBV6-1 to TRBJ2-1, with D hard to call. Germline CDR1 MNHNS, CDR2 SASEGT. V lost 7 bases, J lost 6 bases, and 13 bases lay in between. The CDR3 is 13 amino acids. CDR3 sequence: CASMREWSNEQFF. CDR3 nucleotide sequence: TGTGCCAGCATGAGAGAATGGAGCAATGAGCAGTTCTTC.

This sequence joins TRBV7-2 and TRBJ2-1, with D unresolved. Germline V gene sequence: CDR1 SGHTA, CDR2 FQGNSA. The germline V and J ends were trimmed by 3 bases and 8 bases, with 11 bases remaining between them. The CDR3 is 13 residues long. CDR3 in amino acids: CASSLTRLDEQFF. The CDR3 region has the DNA TGTGCCAGCAGCTTGACCAGGTTGGATGAGCAGTTCTTC.

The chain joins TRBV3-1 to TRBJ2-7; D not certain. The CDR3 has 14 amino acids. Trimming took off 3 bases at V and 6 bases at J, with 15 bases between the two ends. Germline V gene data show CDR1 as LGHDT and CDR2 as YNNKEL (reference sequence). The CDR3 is CASSHPRAASEQYF. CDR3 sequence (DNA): TGTGCCAGCAGCCACCCTCGGGCTGCGAGCGAGCAGTACTTC.

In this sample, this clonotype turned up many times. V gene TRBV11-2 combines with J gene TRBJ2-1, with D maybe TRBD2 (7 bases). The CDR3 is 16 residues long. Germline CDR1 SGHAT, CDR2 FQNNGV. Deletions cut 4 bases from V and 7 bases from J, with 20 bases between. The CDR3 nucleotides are TGTGCCAGCAGCTCCGCAGGGGACTACCAGTGGAATGAGCAGTTCTTC. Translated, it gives CASSSAGDYQWNEQFF.

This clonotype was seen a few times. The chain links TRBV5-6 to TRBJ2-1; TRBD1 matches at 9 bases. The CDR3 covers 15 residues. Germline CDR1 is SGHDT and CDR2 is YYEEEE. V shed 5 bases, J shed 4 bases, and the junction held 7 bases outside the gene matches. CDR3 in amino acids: CASRIGTGRYNEQFF. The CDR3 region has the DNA TGTGCCAGCAGGATAGGGACAGGGAGGTACAATGAGCAGTTCTTC.

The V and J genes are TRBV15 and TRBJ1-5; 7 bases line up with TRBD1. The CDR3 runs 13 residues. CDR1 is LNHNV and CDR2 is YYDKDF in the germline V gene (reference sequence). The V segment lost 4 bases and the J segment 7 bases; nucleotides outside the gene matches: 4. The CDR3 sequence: CATSIRRGQPQHF. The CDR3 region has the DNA TGTGCCACCAGCATCCGCAGGGGGCAGCCCCAGCATTTT.

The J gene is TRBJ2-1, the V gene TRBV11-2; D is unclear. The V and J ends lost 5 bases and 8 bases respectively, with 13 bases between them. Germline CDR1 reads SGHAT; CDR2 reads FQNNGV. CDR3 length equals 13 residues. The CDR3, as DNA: TGTGCCAGCAGCCCGGTCTTAGCCCATGAGCAGTTCTTC. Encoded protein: CASSPVLAHEQFF.

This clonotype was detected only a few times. CDR3 in amino acids: CSASMGYEQYF. As DNA, the CDR3 is TGCAGTGCTAGTATGGGTTACGAGCAGTACTTC. The gene calls are TRBV20-1 and TRBJ2-7; D unresolved. The CDR3 sequence is 11 residues long. Germline assignment: CDR1 DFQATT and CDR2 SNEGSKA (reference sequence). Trimming took 3 bases from V and 4 from J, leaving 7 bases between them.

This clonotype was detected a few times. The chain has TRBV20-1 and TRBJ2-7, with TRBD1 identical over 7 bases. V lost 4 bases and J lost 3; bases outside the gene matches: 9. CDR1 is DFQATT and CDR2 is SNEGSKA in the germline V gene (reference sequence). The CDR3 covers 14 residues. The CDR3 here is CSATTRDSYYEQYF. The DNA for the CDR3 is TGCAGTGCTACTACCCGGGACAGCTACTACGAGCAGTACTTC.

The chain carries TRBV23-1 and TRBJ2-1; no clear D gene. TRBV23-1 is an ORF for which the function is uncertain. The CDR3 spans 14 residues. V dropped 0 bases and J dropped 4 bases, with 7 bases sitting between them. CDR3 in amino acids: CASSQSQEYNEQFF. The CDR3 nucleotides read TGCGCCAGCAGTCAATCTCAGGAATACAATGAGCAGTTCTTC.

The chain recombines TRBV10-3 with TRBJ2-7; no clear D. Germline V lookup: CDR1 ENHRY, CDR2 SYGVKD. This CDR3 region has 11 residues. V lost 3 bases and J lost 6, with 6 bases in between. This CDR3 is CAISDQVEQYF. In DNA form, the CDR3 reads TGTGCCATCAGTGACCAGGTCGAGCAGTACTTC.

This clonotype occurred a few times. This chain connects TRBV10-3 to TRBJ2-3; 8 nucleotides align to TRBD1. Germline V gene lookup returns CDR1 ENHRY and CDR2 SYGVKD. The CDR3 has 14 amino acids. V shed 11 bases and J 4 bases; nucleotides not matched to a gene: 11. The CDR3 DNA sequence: TGTGCCTCACAGGACCTCAGGGGGCCAGATACGCAGTATTTT. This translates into CASQDLRGPDTQYF.

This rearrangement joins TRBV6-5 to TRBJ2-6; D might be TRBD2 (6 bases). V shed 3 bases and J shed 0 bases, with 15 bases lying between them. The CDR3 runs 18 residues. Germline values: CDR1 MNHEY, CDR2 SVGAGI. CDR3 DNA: TGTGCCAGCAGTTATTTTTCAGGCGGGACCTCTGGGGCCAACGTCCTGACTTTC. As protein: CASSYFSGGTSGANVLTF.

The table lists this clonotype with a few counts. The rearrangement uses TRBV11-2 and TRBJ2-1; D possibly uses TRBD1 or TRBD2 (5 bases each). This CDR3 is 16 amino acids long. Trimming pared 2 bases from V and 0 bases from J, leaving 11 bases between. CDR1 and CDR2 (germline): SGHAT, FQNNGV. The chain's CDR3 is CASSLLWGSSYNEQFF. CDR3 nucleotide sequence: TGTGCCAGCAGCTTATTGTGGGGGAGCTCCTACAATGAGCAGTTCTTC.

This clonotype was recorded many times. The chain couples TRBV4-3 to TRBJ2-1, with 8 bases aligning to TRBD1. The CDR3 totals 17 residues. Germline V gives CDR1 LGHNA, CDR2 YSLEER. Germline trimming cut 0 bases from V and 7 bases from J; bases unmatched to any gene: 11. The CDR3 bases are TGCGCCAGCAGCCAAGATAATTGGCAGGGGGCGTTAAATGAGCAGTTCTTC. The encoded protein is CASSQDNWQGALNEQFF.

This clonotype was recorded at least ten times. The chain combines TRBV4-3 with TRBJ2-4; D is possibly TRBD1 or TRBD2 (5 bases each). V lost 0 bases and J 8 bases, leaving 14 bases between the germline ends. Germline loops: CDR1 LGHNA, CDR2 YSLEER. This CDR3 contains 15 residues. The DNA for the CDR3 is TGCGCCAGCAGCCAAGATTTTGGGGGAGTGGACATTCAGTACTTC. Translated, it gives CASSQDFGGVDIQYF.

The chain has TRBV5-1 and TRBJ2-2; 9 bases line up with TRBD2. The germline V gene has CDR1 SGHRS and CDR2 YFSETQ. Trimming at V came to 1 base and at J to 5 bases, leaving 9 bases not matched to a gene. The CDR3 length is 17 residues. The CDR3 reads CASSLMASGMGTGELFF. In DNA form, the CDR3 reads TGCGCCAGCAGCTTGATGGCTAGCGGGATGGGGACCGGGGAGCTGTTTTTT. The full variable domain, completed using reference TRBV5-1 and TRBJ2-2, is KAGVTQTPRYLIKTRGQQVTLSCSPISGHRSVSWYQQTPGQGLQFLFEYFSETQRNKGNFPGRFSGRQFSNSRSEMNVSTLELGDSALYLCASSLMASGMGTGELFFGEGSRLTVL.

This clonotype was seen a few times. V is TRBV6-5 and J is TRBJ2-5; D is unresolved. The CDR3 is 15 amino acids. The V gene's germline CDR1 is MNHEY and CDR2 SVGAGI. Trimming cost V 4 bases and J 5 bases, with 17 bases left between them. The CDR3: CASSLETTPGETQYF. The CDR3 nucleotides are TGTGCCAGCAGTTTGGAAACGACCCCCGGGGAGACCCAGTACTTC.

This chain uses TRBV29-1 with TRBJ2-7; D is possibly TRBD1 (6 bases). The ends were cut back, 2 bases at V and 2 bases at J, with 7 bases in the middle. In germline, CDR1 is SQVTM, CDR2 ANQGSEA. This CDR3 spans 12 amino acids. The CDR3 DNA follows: TGCAGCGTTGAAAACAGGGCCTACGAGCAGTACTTC. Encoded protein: CSVENRAYEQYF.

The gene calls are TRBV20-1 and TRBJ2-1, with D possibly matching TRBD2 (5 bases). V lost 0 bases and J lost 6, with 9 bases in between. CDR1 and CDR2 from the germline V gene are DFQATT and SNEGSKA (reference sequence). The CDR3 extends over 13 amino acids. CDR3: CSARDREPNEQFF. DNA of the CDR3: TGCAGTGCTAGAGATCGGGAACCCAATGAGCAGTTCTTC.

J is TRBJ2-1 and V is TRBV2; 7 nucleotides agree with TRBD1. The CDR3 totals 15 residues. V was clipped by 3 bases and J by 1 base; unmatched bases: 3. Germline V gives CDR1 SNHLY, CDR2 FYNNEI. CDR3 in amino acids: CASSEQGDSYNEQFF. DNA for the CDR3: TGTGCCAGCAGTGAGCAGGGGGATTCCTACAATGAGCAGTTCTTC.

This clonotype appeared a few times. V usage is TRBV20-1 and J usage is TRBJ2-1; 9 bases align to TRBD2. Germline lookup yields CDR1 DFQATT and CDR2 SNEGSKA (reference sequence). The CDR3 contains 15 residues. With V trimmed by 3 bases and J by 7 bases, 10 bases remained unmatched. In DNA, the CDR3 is TGCAGTGCTAGTGGGCGGGGGGGCAGATGGAATGAGCAGTTCTTC. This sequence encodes CSASGRGGRWNEQFF.

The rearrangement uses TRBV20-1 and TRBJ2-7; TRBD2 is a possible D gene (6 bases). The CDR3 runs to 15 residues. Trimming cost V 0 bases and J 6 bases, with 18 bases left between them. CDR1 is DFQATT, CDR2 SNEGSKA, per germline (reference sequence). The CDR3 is CSARDLYRTTGEQYF. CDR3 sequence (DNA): TGCAGTGCTAGAGACCTCTATAGGACTACCGGCGAGCAGTACTTC.

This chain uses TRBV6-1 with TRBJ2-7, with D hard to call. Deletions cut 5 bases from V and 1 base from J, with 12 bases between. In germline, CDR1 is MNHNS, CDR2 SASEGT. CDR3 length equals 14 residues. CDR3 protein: CASSRAAESYEQYF. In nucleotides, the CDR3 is TGTGCCAGCAGTCGGGCAGCAGAGTCCTACGAGCAGTACTTC.

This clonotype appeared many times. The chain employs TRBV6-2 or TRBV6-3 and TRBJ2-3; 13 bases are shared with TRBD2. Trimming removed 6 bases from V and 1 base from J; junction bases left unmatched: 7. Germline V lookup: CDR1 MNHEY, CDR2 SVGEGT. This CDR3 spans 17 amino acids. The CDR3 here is CASRPHGLAGGTDTQYF. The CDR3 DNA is TGTGCCAGCAGACCACACGGACTAGCGGGGGGCACAGATACGCAGTATTTT.

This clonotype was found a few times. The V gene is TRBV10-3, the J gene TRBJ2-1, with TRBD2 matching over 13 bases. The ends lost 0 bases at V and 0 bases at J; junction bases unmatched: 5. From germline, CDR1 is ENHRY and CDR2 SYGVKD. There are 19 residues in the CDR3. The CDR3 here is CAISESRTSGRASYNEQFF. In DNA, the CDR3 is TGTGCCATCAGTGAGTCGAGAACTAGCGGGAGGGCCTCCTACAATGAGCAGTTCTTC.

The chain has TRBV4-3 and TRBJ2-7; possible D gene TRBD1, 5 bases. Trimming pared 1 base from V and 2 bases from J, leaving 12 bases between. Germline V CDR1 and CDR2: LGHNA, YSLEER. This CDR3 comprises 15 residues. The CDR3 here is CASSQVLGAAYEQYF. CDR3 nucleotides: TGCGCCAGCAGCCAAGTTCTTGGGGCAGCCTACGAGCAGTACTTC.